The 29 T cell receptor beta chains below all came from one sample that was sequenced in a study of early T cells in non-severe SARS-CoV-2 infection (dated by TCRdb to the early 2020s). To prepare the library, 5' RACE was applied. The reads were generated on a NextSeq 500. The public reads were run again by TCRdb, first through fastp at Q25 and then through MiXCR, and only productive beta chains were kept. For every CDR3 protein sequence, its rows merge into one entry that carries the most common genes and DNA. The sample data list around 76,000 distinct CDR3 sequences, and approximately 15% of these were observed just once. The ten most abundant clones make up around 3.7% of the sample. This material consisted of whole blood, taken at baseline. The receptors were gathered from an adult who was a healthcare worker with PCR-confirmed SARS-CoV-2 infection or an uninfected control (not recorded which).

The chain joins TRBV20-1 to TRBJ2-1; D not resolved. Deletions cut 1 base from V and 8 bases from J, with 9 bases between. The germline CDR1 and CDR2 sequences are DFQATT and SNEGSKA (reference sequence). There are 12 residues in the CDR3. DNA for the CDR3: TGCAGTGCTAGAGTCCCGGGCCATGAGCAGTTCTTC. Translating it yields CSARVPGHEQFF.

The rearrangement joins TRBV27 to TRBJ1-2; D possibly corresponds to TRBD1 (5 bases). The CDR3 contains 13 residues. CDR1 is MNHEY and CDR2 is SMNVEV in the germline V gene (reference sequence). The V and J ends lost 5 bases and 3 bases respectively, with 10 bases between them. The CDR3 region has the DNA TGTGCCAGCAGTACGGGGGGGGACTATGGCTACACCTTC. Its protein is CASSTGGDYGYTF.

This chain connects TRBV20-1 to TRBJ2-3; D is possibly TRBD1 (5 bases). This CDR3 is built from 18 residues. Trimming left V 0 bases short and J 8 bases short, with 27 bases between. The germline CDR1 and CDR2 sequences are DFQATT and SNEGSKA (reference sequence). CDR3 nucleotides: TGCAGTGCTAGAGATAAGGACCATGACAGCCCTAACCCCCGTACGCAGTATTTT. Translation: CSARDKDHDSPNPRTQYF.

The J gene is TRBJ1-2, the V gene TRBV7-9, with TRBD1 as a possible D gene (6 bases). CDR1 SEHNR and CDR2 FQNEAQ come from the germline V gene (reference sequence). Trimming removed 5 bases at V and 7 bases at J, with 26 bases between. CDR3 size: 17 residues. The CDR3 DNA is TGTGCCAGCAGCGCCCCTCTGGGGGGGGGCGCCCAGCTTGGCTACACCTTC. Amino acid sequence: CASSAPLGGGAQLGYTF.

The sample holds many counts of this clonotype. The chain combines TRBV6-2 or TRBV6-3 with TRBJ2-4; TRBD2 matches at 8 bases. The CDR3 is 18 amino acids. Per the germline V gene, CDR1 is MNHEY and CDR2 is SVGEGT. V was pared by 7 bases and J by 6 bases, with 20 bases of the junction left unmatched. CDR3 protein: CASIPGGVIAGSGNIQYF. Here the CDR3 DNA reads TGTGCCAGCATCCCTGGGGGTGTGATAGCGGGATCGGGAAACATTCAGTACTTC.

As to this clonotype: The missing conserved phenylalanine or tryptophan at the end of this CDR3 makes a read error likely. The rearrangement uses TRBV6-5 and TRBJ1-1; perhaps TRBD1 as D (6 bases). Germline V gene data show CDR1 as MNHEY and CDR2 as SVGAGI. Deletions cut 4 bases from V and 5 bases from J, with 8 bases between. The CDR3 sequence is 12 residues long. DNA of the CDR3: TGTGCCAGCAGTTCGAGGGGGACTGAAGCTTTCTCT. It specifies CASSSRGTEAFS.

The rearrangement links TRBV3-1 to TRBJ1-6; the D gene is possibly TRBD1 (5 bases). Trimming removed 4 bases from V and 9 bases from J, with 19 bases in between. The CDR3 covers 16 residues. Germline values: CDR1 LGHDT, CDR2 YNNKEL (reference sequence). The CDR3 coding sequence is TGTGCCAGCAGCCTAGGAAGGTGGGGGACGACTTCACCCCTCCACTTT. Translation gives CASSLGRWGTTSPLHF.

The chain is built from TRBV18 and TRBJ2-1; 8 bases fit TRBD2. The CDR3 covers 16 residues. CDR1 KGHSH and CDR2 LQKENI come from the germline V gene. With 2 bases clipped from V and 0 bases from J, the junction kept 3 bases outside the gene matches. The CDR3 protein is CASSPAGGHSYNEQFF. CDR3 in DNA: TGTGCCAGCTCACCAGCGGGAGGTCACTCCTACAATGAGCAGTTCTTC.

This clonotype was counted only a few times. The chain uses TRBV3-1 and TRBJ1-1; D is unclear. CDR1 and CDR2 from the germline V gene are LGHDT and YNNKEL (reference sequence). Trimming removed 1 base from V and 10 bases from J, with 10 bases in between. This CDR3 has 12 residues. This CDR3 is CASSQAGTTAFF. The CDR3 DNA is TGTGCCAGCAGCCAAGCAGGCACTACAGCTTTCTTT.

This clonotype was seen only a few times. This chain joins TRBV7-2 and TRBJ2-5; 12 nucleotides align to TRBD2. Germline-derived CDR1 and CDR2 are SGHTA and FQGNSA. The CDR3 covers 15 residues. Trimming removed 1 base from V and 3 bases from J; junction bases left unmatched: 0. Here the CDR3 DNA reads TGTGCCAGCAGCTTAGGGACTAGCGGGAAAGAGACCCAGTACTTC. Protein sequence: CASSLGTSGKETQYF.

This clonotype has a count of ten or more. The chain links TRBV18 to TRBJ1-5; 8 bases match TRBD1. Germline V gives CDR1 KGHSH, CDR2 LQKENI. This CDR3 spans 15 amino acids. The V gene end was trimmed by 5 bases and the J gene end by 2 bases; junction bases not matched to a gene: 5. This chain's CDR3 is CASSSTGVGNQPQHF. Here the CDR3 DNA reads TGTGCCAGCTCATCGACAGGGGTGGGCAATCAGCCCCAGCATTTT. The full variable domain, in which reference TRBV18 and TRBJ1-5 provide the parts outside the CDR3, is NAGVMQNPRHLVRRRGQEARLRCSPMKGHSHVYWYRQLPEEGLKFMVYLQKENIIDESGMPKERFSAEFPKEGPSILRIQQVVRGDSAAYFCASSSTGVGNQPQHFGDGTRLSIL.

This clonotype showed up just a few times. J is TRBJ2-7 and V is TRBV7-9, with TRBD2 matching 7 bases. Germline values: CDR1 SEHNR, CDR2 FQNEAQ (reference sequence). J lost 0 bases, V lost 5 bases, and 7 bases had no gene match. This CDR3 spans 15 amino acids. The CDR3, as DNA: TGTGCCAGCAGCCGTAGCGGGTTCAGCTCCTACGAGCAGTACTTC. It codes for CASSRSGFSSYEQYF.

In its sample, this clonotype was seen a few times. V and J are TRBV14 and TRBJ2-2; 10 bases map to TRBD1. The V segment lost 8 bases and the J segment 6 bases; nucleotides outside the gene matches: 9. The CDR3 totals 15 residues. Germline V gene lookup returns CDR1 SGHDN and CDR2 FVKESK. CDR3 sequence: CASRRTGGPSGELFF. In DNA form, the CDR3 reads TGTGCCAGCCGCCGGACAGGGGGTCCGTCCGGGGAGCTGTTTTTT.

This clonotype was picked up a small number of times. The V and J genes are TRBV6-5 and TRBJ1-4; the D gene is possibly TRBD1 (6 bases). Trimming stripped 8 bases from V and 3 bases from J, with 13 bases between. This CDR3 is built from 14 residues. Germline CDR1 and CDR2: MNHEY and SVGAGI. The CDR3 bases are TGTGCCAGCGGGCGGACAGCCTCTAATGAAAAACTGTTTTTT. Its protein is CASGRTASNEKLFF.

This clonotype was seen a few times. The rearrangement uses TRBV5-8 and TRBJ1-1, with a possible D match to TRBD1 (5 bases). The V gene's germline CDR1 is SGHTS and CDR2 YDEGEE. This CDR3 is 13 amino acids long. V lost 0 bases, J lost 7 bases, and 10 bases lay in between. CDR3 sequence reads: CASSLAATDEAFF. The CDR3 DNA reads as TGTGCCAGCAGCTTGGCCGCGACAGATGAAGCTTTCTTT.

The rearrangement uses TRBV2 and TRBJ2-2; 10 nucleotides line up with TRBD1. The V gene end was trimmed by 5 bases and the J gene end by 5 bases; junction bases not matched to a gene: 5. CDR1 is SNHLY and CDR2 is FYNNEI in the germline V gene. The CDR3 is 15 amino acids. CDR3 sequence: CASSRTGGPTGELFF. The DNA for the CDR3 is TGTGCCAGCAGTCGGACAGGGGGACCTACCGGGGAGCTGTTTTTT.

This clonotype appeared a few times. The chain combines TRBV28 with TRBJ1-5; possible D gene TRBD1, 6 bases. CDR1 is MDHEN, CDR2 SYDVKM, per germline. CDR3 length equals 14 residues. Trimming removed 5 bases at V and 7 bases at J, with 15 bases between. The CDR3 nucleotides read TGTGCCAGCAGTGGTCGGGGGCGGTTGCAGCCCCAGCATTTT. It yields the protein CASSGRGRLQPQHF.

The V gene is TRBV4-2, the J gene TRBJ1-4; no definite D call. CDR3 length equals 12 residues. From germline, CDR1 is LGHNA and CDR2 YNFKEQ. Trimming left V 0 bases short and J 10 bases short, with 6 bases between. The CDR3 here is CASSQDLRKLFF. CDR3 in DNA: TGTGCCAGCAGCCAAGATCTACGAAAACTGTTTTTT.

This clonotype showed up just a few times. The chain joins TRBV6-5 to TRBJ2-7; TRBD2 agrees at 9 bases. The CDR3 spans 13 residues. Germline trimming cut 4 bases from V and 5 bases from J; bases unmatched to any gene: 3. Germline loops: CDR1 MNHEY, CDR2 SVGAGI. The DNA of the CDR3 is TGTGCCAGCAGTTCCACTAGCGGGCACGAGCAGTACTTC. This gives the protein CASSSTSGHEQYF.

This clonotype was recorded at least ten times. The chain couples TRBV3-1 to TRBJ1-5, with 8 bases aligning to TRBD1. Germline values: CDR1 LGHDT, CDR2 YNNKEL (reference sequence). V was clipped by 6 bases and J by 8 bases; unmatched bases: 9. The CDR3 has 14 residues. The CDR3 here is CASSLGQGYEPQHF. In nucleotides, the CDR3 is TGTGCCAGCAGTCTCGGACAGGGTTACGAGCCCCAGCATTTT. Looking up the rest from reference TRBV3-1 and TRBJ1-5 gives the full variable domain: DTAVSQTPKYLVTQMGNDKSIKCEQNLGHDTMYWYKQDSKKFLKIMFSYNNKELIINETVPNRFSPKSPDKAHLNLHINSLELGDSAVYFCASSLGQGYEPQHFGDGTRLSIL.

This clonotype was counted ten times or more. This chain links TRBV5-4 with TRBJ2-1, with TRBD2 identical over 8 bases. V lost 0 bases to trimming and J lost 5 bases; unmatched junction nucleotides: 13. The length of the CDR3 is 18 residues. CDR1 SGHNT and CDR2 YYREEE come from the germline V gene (reference sequence). CDR3 loop: CASSLVESGSYWNNEQFF. Here the CDR3 DNA reads TGTGCCAGCAGCTTGGTGGAAAGCGGGAGCTATTGGAACAATGAGCAGTTCTTC.

This clonotype was counted a few times. V is TRBV3-1 and J is TRBJ1-3; unclear D gene. Germline lookup yields CDR1 LGHDT and CDR2 YNNKEL (reference sequence). This CDR3 region has 17 residues. The germline V and J ends were trimmed by 0 bases and 0 bases, with 12 bases remaining between them. The CDR3 region has the DNA TGTGCCAGCAGCCAAGAAGGGCGGTTACCCTCTGGAAACACCATATATTTT. Translating it yields CASSQEGRLPSGNTIYF.

The rearrangement uses TRBV27 and TRBJ2-7, with D tentatively TRBD1 (6 bases). Trimming left V 6 bases short and J 7 bases short, with 13 bases between. The CDR3 runs to 12 residues. Germline V lookup: CDR1 MNHEY, CDR2 SMNVEV (reference sequence). CDR3 nucleotides: TGTGCCAGCAGCTGGGGTAGGGGGGAGCAGTACTTC. Residues: CASSWGRGEQYF.

This clonotype has at least ten counts. The genes are TRBV24-1 and TRBJ2-5, with D hard to call. Trimming removed 1 base from V and 3 bases from J, with 11 bases in between. The CDR3 spans 15 residues. CDR1 and CDR2 (germline): KGHDR, SFDVKD. The CDR3 bases are TGTGCCACCAGTGATTTCCGCGTGGACGAAGAGACCCAGTACTTC. It codes for CATSDFRVDEETQYF.

The chain couples TRBV20-1 to TRBJ2-5, with TRBD2 as a possible D gene (5 bases). Trimming stripped 5 bases from V and 0 bases from J, with 19 bases between. This CDR3 is built from 16 residues. Germline lookup yields CDR1 DFQATT and CDR2 SNEGSKA (reference sequence). CDR3 sequence: CSARPIGGYNQETQYF. Written as DNA, the CDR3 is TGCAGTGCTCGGCCAATAGGCGGGTACAACCAAGAGACCCAGTACTTC.

This clonotype showed up many times. The chain links TRBV7-6 to TRBJ2-3; 14 bases line up with TRBD2. This CDR3 region has 15 residues. Germline CDR1 is SGHVS and CDR2 is FNYEAQ. Losses at the gene ends were 5 bases for V and 4 bases for J; bases not matched to a gene: 2. The CDR3 loop reads CASSRLAGGPDTQYF. In DNA form, the CDR3 reads TGTGCCAGCAGCCGACTAGCGGGAGGGCCAGATACGCAGTATTTT.

This sequence joins TRBV7-8 and TRBJ1-3, with a tentative D call TRBD1 (6 bases). Germline V gene lookup returns CDR1 SGHVS and CDR2 FQNEAQ. CDR3 length: 16 residues. The V gene lost 1 base and the J gene lost 4 bases, with 14 bases spanning the gap. CDR3 region: CASSLGSAGTGNTIYF. Written as DNA, the CDR3 is TGTGCCAGCAGCTTAGGGTCTGCAGGGACAGGAAACACCATATATTTT.

This clonotype was seen a few times. This chain connects TRBV7-3 to TRBJ2-1; 8 bases agree with TRBD2. CDR3 length equals 16 residues. Losses at the gene ends were 5 bases for V and 7 bases for J; bases not matched to a gene: 13. Germline V lookup: CDR1 SGHTA, CDR2 FQGTGA. CDR3 amino acids: CASSHRAGGSGNEQFF. CDR3 sequence (DNA): TGTGCCAGCAGCCACCGGGCGGGAGGAAGTGGAAATGAGCAGTTCTTC.

V and J are TRBV6-5 and TRBJ2-7; D gene uncertain. The V end lost 6 bases, the J end lost 1 base, and 13 bases lay between the germline ends. The CDR3 runs to 14 residues. Germline lookup yields CDR1 MNHEY and CDR2 SVGAGI. The CDR3 coding sequence is TGTGCCAGCAGGAGAGACACGACATCCTACGAGCAGTACTTC. Translating gives CASRRDTTSYEQYF.